This T cell receptor beta chain came from a study of blood T cell repertoires in COVID-19. This clone has a single count. The method was immunoSEQ multiplex PCR; TCRdb's version includes in-frame clones alone and lacks a portion of them. This sample has about 200,000 clones, with more than 70% found just once. The sequence came from a woman in her late teens or twenties who had recovered from COVID-19. The sequencing input was PBMCs or T cells enriched from blood (not recorded which).

The DNA of the CDR3 is TGTGCCAGCAGCCTACTAGCGGGGGGTTTCCCTGATACGCAGTATTTT. This sequence encodes CASSLLAGGFPDTQYF. This chain joins TRBV11-1 and TRBJ2-3; TRBD2 agrees at 12 bases. The CDR3 loop spans 16 amino acids. CDR1 is SGHAT and CDR2 is FQDESV in the germline V gene (reference sequence). V shed 5 bases, J shed 6 bases, and the junction held 9 bases outside the gene matches.